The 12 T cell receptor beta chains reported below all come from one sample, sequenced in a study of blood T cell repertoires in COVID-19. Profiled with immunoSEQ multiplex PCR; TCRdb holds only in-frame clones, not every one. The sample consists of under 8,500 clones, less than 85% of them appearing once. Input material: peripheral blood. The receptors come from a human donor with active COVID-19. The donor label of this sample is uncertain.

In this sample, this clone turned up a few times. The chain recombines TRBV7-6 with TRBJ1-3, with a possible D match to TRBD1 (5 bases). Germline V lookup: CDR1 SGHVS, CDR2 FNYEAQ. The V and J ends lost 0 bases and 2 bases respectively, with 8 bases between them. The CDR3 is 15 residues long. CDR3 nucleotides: TGTGCCAGCAGCTTAGCGGACACCGCTGGAAACACCATATATTTT. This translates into CASSLADTAGNTIYF.

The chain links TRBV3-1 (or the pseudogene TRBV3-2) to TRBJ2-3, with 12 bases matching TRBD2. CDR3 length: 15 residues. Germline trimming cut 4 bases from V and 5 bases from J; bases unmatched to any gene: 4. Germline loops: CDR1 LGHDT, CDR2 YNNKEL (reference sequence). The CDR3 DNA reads TGTGCCAGCAGCCTACGACTAGCGGGAGAAGATACGCAGTATTTT. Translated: CASSLRLAGEDTQYF.

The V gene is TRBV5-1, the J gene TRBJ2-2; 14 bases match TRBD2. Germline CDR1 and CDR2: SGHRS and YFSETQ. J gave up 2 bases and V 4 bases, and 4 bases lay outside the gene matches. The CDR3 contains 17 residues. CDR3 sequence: CASSRGLAGGNTGELFF. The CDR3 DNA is TGCGCCAGCAGCCGCGGACTAGCGGGGGGCAACACCGGGGAGCTGTTTTTT.

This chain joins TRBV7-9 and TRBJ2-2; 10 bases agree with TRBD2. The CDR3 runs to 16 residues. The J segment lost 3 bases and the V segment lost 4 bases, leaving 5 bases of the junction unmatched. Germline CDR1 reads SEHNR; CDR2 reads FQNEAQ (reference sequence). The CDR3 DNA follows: TGTGCCAGCAGCTCTGCCGGGACTAGCGACACCGGGGAGCTGTTTTTT. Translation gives CASSSAGTSDTGELFF.

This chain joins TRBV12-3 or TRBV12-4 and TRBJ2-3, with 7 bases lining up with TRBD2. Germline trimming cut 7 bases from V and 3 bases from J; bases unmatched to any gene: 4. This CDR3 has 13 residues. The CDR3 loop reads CASKAGETDTQYF. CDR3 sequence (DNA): TGTGCCAGCAAGGCGGGAGAAACAGATACGCAGTATTTT.

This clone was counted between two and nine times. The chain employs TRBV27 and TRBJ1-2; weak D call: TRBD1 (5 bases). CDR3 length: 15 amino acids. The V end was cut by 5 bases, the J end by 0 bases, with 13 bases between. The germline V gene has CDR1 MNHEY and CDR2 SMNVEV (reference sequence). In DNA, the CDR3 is TGTGCCAGCAGTGTGGGACTCCTAGCTAACTATGGCTACACCTTC. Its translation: CASSVGLLANYGYTF.

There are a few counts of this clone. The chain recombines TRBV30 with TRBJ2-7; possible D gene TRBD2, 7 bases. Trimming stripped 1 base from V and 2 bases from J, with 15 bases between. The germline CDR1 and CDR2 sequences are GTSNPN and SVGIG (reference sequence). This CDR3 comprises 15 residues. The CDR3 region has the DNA TGTGCCTGGAGTGGGGGAGGGGGGACGGCCTACGAGCAGTACTTC. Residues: CAWSGGGGTAYEQYF.

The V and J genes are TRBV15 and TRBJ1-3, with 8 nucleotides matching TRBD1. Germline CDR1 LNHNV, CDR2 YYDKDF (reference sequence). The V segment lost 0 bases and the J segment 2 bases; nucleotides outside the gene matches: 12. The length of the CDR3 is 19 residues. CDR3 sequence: CATSRERVGPGGTGNTIYF. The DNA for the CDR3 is TGTGCCACCAGCAGAGAGAGAGTTGGACCAGGGGGCACTGGAAACACCATATATTTT.

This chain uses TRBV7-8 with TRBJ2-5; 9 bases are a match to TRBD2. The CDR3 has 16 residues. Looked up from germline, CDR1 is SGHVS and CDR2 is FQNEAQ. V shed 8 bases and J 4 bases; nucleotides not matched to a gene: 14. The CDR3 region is CASGRGREGVGETQYF. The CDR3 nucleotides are TGTGCCAGCGGCAGAGGGCGGGAGGGGGTAGGAGAGACCCAGTACTTC.

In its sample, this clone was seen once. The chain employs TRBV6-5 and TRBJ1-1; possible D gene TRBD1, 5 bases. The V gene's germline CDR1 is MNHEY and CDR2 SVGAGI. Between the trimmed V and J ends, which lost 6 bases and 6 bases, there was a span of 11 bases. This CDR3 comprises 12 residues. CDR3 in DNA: TGTGCCAGCAGAGATAGGGGCGCTGAAGCTTTCTTT. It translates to CASRDRGAEAFF.

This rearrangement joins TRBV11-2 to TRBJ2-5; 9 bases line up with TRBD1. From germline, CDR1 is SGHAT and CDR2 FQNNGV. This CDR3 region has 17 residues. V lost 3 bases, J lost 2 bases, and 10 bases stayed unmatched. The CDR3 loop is CASSFGGTGSQQETQYF. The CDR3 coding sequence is TGTGCCAGCAGCTTCGGCGGGACAGGGTCTCAACAAGAGACCCAGTACTTC.

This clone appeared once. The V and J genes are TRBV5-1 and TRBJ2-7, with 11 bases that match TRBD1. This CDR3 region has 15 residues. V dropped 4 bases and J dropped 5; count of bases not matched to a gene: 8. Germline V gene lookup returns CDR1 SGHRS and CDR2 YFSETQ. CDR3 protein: CASSRGTGGINEQYF. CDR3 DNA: TGCGCCAGCAGCCGAGGGACAGGGGGGATAAACGAGCAGTACTTC.